The 7 T cell receptor beta chains below come from one sample, sequenced in a study of molecular identifiers for immune sequencing clone quantification. TCRdb itself ran the PCR reads through MiXCR, one entry per CDR3 protein. The table lists over 70,000 distinct CDR3 sequences, around a quarter of them singletons. Sequencing input: naive CD8+ T cells from blood, with Jurkat cell RNA spiked in. The subset was: FACS-sorted CD8+CD4-CCR7+CD45RA+ naive T cells. These receptors came from a human donor in good health. Some libraries in this study had Jurkat cell RNA spiked in.

This clonotype was counted at least ten times. The V gene is TRBV28, the J gene TRBJ2-3; the match to TRBD2 covers 8 bases. The CDR3 is made up of 15 amino acids. The junction had 11 bases not matched to a gene; V was cut back by 9 bases and J by 3 bases. The germline V gene has CDR1 MDHEN and CDR2 SYDVKM. CDR3 sequence reads: CARKERESPTDTQYF. CDR3 nucleotide sequence: TGTGCCAGGAAAGAGCGGGAGAGCCCGACAGATACGCAGTATTTT.

The chain combines TRBV20-1 with TRBJ2-7; D uncertain. Germline assignment: CDR1 DFQATT and CDR2 SNEGSKA (reference sequence). The V end lost 5 bases, the J end lost 5 bases, and 22 bases lay between the germline ends. There are 15 residues in the CDR3. The CDR3 region has the DNA TGCAGTGCTGGGGAAAGGGATAGGAACTACGACGAGCAGTACTTC. Residues: CSAGERDRNYDEQYF.

The chain uses TRBV19 and TRBJ1-1; D not certain. CDR1 LNHDA and CDR2 SQIVND come from the germline V gene (reference sequence). Trimming removed 5 bases from V and 3 bases from J, with 10 bases in between. This CDR3 region has 13 residues. CDR3 region: CASSHQVYTEAFF. The CDR3 bases are TGTGCCAGTAGTCATCAGGTTTACACTGAAGCTTTCTTT.

This clonotype was seen a handful of times. The chain couples TRBV6-6 to TRBJ2-7; D is possibly TRBD2 (5 bases). The CDR3 sequence is 12 residues long. V was shortened by 2 bases and J by 5 bases, with 7 bases between the two germline ends. Germline CDR1 reads MNHNY; CDR2 reads SVGAGI (reference sequence). CDR3 sequence reads: CASSYPEDEQYF. The CDR3 region has the DNA TGTGCCAGCAGTTACCCGGAGGACGAGCAGTACTTC.

At least ten counts were recorded for this clonotype. The V call is TRBV9, the J call TRBJ1-1; D remains ambiguous. CDR1 and CDR2 (germline): SGDLS, YYNGEE. V was clipped by 5 bases and J by 2 bases, with 7 bases between them. The length of the CDR3 is 12 residues. The DNA for the CDR3 is TGTGCCAGCAGTTCGGACAACACTGAAGCTTTCTTT. Its translation is CASSSDNTEAFF.

This clonotype was picked up many times. The rearrangement uses TRBV7-2 and TRBJ1-4, with D perhaps TRBD1 (5 bases). The germline V gene encodes CDR1 SGHTA and CDR2 FQGNSA. This CDR3 has 14 amino acids. Deletions cut 5 bases from V and 5 bases from J, with 12 bases between. The DNA of the CDR3 is TGTGCCAGCAGCCCAACGGGGGAAAATGAAAAACTGTTTTTT. Protein product: CASSPTGENEKLFF.

This clonotype was counted ten times or more. The chain has TRBV7-9 and TRBJ2-2; 9 bases fit TRBD2. V lost 3 bases, J lost 6 bases, and 8 bases stayed unmatched. Germline V gives CDR1 SEHNR, CDR2 FQNEAQ (reference sequence). This CDR3 region has 16 residues. The DNA for the CDR3 is TGTGCCAGCAGCTTTTCGTCTAGCGGGATCGCCGGGGAGCTGTTTTTT. It translates to CASSFSSSGIAGELFF.